This is a list of T cell receptor beta chains from one sample in a study of T-cell memory formation after mild COVID-19. MiXCR, run by TCRdb on the 5' RACE reads, gives a single entry per CDR3 protein. This sample has approximately 400,000 distinct CDR3 sequences, with approximately 19% found just once. The source material was PBMCs or a T cell subset sorted from them (not recorded which). These receptors came from a man between 18 and 29 years old who had mild COVID-19 (a few samples of this study predate the infection). Cell type and time point are not known. Each CDR3 is given without its conserved first and last residue.

V gene: TRBV20-1; CDR3 protein: SARSGASGANVLT
V gene: TRBV7-8; CDR3 protein: ASSLGSTQETQY
V gene: TRBV5-5; CDR3 protein: ASSLEGVTDSYEQY
V gene: TRBV6-5; CDR3 protein: ASSGTGGIDTQY
V gene: TRBV7-8; CDR3 protein: ATGGQNLNYNEQF
V gene: TRBV12-3/TRBV12-4; CDR3 protein: ASSAVNYGYT
V gene: TRBV20-1; CDR3 protein: SALDRVKETQY
V gene: TRBV12-3/TRBV12-4; CDR3 protein: ASGQGVFGYT
V gene: TRBV6-6; CDR3 protein: ASSLGPLGTDTQY
V gene: TRBV20-1; CDR3 protein: SARALRTAINEKLF
V gene: TRBV5-1; CDR3 protein: ASSFRGSGDGYT
V gene: TRBV12-3/TRBV12-4; CDR3 protein: ASSERGLGDYGYT
V gene: TRBV7-6; CDR3 protein: ASSSRQGQATGELF
V gene: TRBV10-3; CDR3 protein: AISVGQKNTDTQY
V gene: TRBV12-3/TRBV12-4; CDR3 protein: ASTPREAARGELF
V gene: TRBV5-1; CDR3 protein: ASSTTPGQHGYT
V gene: TRBV11-3; CDR3 protein: ASSLDSFLNTGELF
V gene: TRBV4-1; CDR3 protein: ASSYPETGNYGYT
V gene: TRBV5-4; CDR3 protein: ASSLAGMKTQY
V gene: TRBV20-1; CDR3 protein: SARPGQGLRFTGELF
V gene: TRBV5-6; CDR3 protein: ASLSGAPRDTQY
V gene: TRBV7-8; CDR3 protein: ASSSLLGGGIEETQY
V gene: TRBV24-1; CDR3 protein: ATSDEIYGYT
V gene: TRBV3-1; CDR3 protein: ASSQQGPGELF
V gene: TRBV12-3/TRBV12-4; CDR3 protein: ASSYGHANTEAF
V gene: TRBV30; CDR3 protein: AWIERQGALGTEAF
V gene: TRBV20-1; CDR3 protein: SARRTHGHSLTEAF
V gene: TRBV6-6; CDR3 protein: ASSQDFARGYT
V gene: TRBV20-1; CDR3 protein: SARRTSSSGNTIY
V gene: TRBV20-1; CDR3 protein: SARDLLPSFEAF
V gene: TRBV6-2/TRBV6-3; CDR3 protein: ASSLQFDGNYGYT
V gene: TRBV7-8; CDR3 protein: ASSSGVLSYNEQF